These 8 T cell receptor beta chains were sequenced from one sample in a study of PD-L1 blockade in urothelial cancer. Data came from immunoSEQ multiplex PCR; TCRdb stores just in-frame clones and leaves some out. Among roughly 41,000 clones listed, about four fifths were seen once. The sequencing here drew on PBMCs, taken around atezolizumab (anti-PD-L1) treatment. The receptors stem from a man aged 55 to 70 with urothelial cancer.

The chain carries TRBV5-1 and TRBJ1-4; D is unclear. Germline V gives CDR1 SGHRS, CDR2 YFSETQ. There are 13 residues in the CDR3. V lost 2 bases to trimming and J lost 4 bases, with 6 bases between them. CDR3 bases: TGCGCCAGCAGCTTTCAGGTTAATGAAAAACTGTTTTTT. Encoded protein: CASSFQVNEKLFF.

The CDR3 reads CSAPREGSYNEQFF. The CDR3 DNA reads TGCAGCGCGCCTCGTGAGGGCTCCTACAATGAGCAGTTCTTC. The V gene is TRBV29-1, the J gene TRBJ2-1, with D perhaps TRBD2 (5 bases). Trimming took off 7 bases at V and 0 bases at J, with 13 bases between the two ends. Germline V gene data show CDR1 as SQVTM and CDR2 as ANQGSEA. The CDR3 contains 14 residues.

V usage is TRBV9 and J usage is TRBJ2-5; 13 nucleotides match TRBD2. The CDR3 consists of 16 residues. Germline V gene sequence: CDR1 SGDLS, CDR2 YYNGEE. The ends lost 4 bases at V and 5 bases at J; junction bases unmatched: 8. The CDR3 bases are TGTGCCAGCAGCCCAACTAGCGGGGGGGAAGGGGAGACCCAGTACTTC. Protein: CASSPTSGGEGETQYF.

The CDR3 region is CASSSFYNEQFF. The CDR3 region has the DNA TGTGCCAGCAGCTCCTTCTACAATGAGCAGTTCTTC. The chain has TRBV7-9 and TRBJ2-1; D unresolved. This CDR3 spans 12 amino acids. In germline, CDR1 is SEHNR, CDR2 FQNEAQ (reference sequence). The V end lost 4 bases, the J end lost 3 bases, and 4 bases lay between the germline ends.

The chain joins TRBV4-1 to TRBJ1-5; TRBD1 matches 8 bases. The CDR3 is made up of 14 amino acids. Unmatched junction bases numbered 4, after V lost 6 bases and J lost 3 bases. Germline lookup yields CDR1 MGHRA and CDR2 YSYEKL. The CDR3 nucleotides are TGCGCCAGCAGGGGGACAGGCTTCAATCAGCCCCAGCATTTT. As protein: CASRGTGFNQPQHF.

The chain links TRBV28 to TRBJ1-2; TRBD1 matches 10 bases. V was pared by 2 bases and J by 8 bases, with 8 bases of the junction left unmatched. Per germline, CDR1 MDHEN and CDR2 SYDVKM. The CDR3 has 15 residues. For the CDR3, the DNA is TGTGCCAGCAGTTTAATCGACAGGGGGCTTAAGGGCTACACCTTC. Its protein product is CASSLIDRGLKGYTF.

CDR3 in amino acids: CASSQVRSGSYEQYF. The CDR3 region has the DNA TGCGCCAGCAGCCAAGTACGTTCGGGCTCCTACGAGCAGTACTTC. The V call is TRBV4-1, the J call TRBJ2-7; no definite D call. Germline CDR1 reads MGHRA; CDR2 reads YSYEKL. CDR3 length equals 15 residues. V gave up 1 base and J gave up 0 bases, with 10 bases separating them.

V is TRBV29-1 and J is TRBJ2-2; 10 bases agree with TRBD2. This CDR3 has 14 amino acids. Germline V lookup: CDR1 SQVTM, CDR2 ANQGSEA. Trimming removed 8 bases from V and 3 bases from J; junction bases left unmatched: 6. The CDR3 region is CSSSGGADTGELFF. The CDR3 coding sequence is TGCAGCTCCAGCGGGGGGGCAGACACCGGGGAGCTGTTTTTT.